Described below is a single T cell receptor (beta chain) sequence and its context. This record comes from a study of control samples from healthy donors and cancer patients. Unmatched junction bases numbered 8, after V lost 5 bases and J lost 7 bases. Germline V gene lookup returns CDR1 SGHTA and CDR2 FQGTGA. This CDR3 is 14 amino acids long. Clones were read by immunoSEQ multiplex PCR, and TCRdb kept only the in-frame ones, dropping some. This repertoire shows just over 80,000 clones, approximately 94% found once; its top ten account for approximately 4.8%. This chain uses TRBV7-3 with TRBJ2-5; 9 bases line up with TRBD2. The sequenced material came from blood. The sequence came from a woman younger than 35 in good health. Here the CDR3 DNA reads TGTGCCAGCAGCCCCTTAGCGGGAGCCGGGACCCAGTACTTC. Its translation: CASSPLAGAGTQYF.